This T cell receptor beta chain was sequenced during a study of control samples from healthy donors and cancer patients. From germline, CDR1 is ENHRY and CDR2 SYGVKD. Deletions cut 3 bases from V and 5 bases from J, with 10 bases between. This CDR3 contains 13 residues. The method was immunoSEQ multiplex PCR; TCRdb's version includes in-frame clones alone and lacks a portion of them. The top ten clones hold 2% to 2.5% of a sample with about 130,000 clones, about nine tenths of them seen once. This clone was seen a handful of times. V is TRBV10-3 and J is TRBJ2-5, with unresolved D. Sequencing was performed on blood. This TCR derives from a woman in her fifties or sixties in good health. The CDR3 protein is CAISDGVGETQYF. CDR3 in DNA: TGTGCCATCAGTGATGGGGTGGGGGAGACCCAGTACTTC.